These 21 T cell receptor beta chains were all obtained from the same sample, sequenced in a study of OX40 agonist ivuxolimab in advanced cancers. Sequencing was performed with immunoSEQ multiplex PCR; in TCRdb, only in-frame clones are kept and a portion is missing. This sample has 45,000 or so clones; around four fifths occur once, and the top ten carry about 2%. Material: CD4+ or CD8+ T cells sorted from blood, obtained in a trial of the OX40 agonist ivuxolimab. The receptor source for this set is an adult with an advanced solid tumor such as melanoma, head and neck, liver or kidney cancer.

This clone has more than one count but fewer than ten. The rearrangement links TRBV7-6 to TRBJ1-1; D unclear. Germline V gene lookup returns CDR1 SGHVS and CDR2 FNYEAQ. The CDR3 covers 14 residues. Trimming took off 1 base at V and 5 bases at J, with 11 bases between the two ends. In nucleotides, the CDR3 is TGTGCCAGCAGCTTAGTGGGCAGATCTACTGAAGCTTTCTTT. Its protein product is CASSLVGRSTEAFF.

V usage is TRBV6-6 and J usage is TRBJ2-1; tentatively, D is TRBD2 (5 bases). Germline V gene lookup returns CDR1 MNHNY and CDR2 SVGAGI (reference sequence). CDR3 size: 13 residues. The V end was cut by 8 bases, the J end by 5 bases, with 13 bases between. The CDR3 nucleotides read TGTGCCAGCTGGGAGCGATACAACAATGAGCAGTTCTTC. Amino acids: CASWERYNNEQFF.

The genes are TRBV7-3 and TRBJ2-5; D call uncertain. Trimming shortened V by 0 bases and J by 3 bases, and 14 bases separated the two germline ends. This CDR3 region has 16 residues. CDR1 and CDR2 (germline): SGHTA, FQGTGA. The DNA for the CDR3 is TGTGCCAGCAGCTTAACCGGTCGCGGCGTAGAAGAGACCCAGTACTTC. Its protein product is CASSLTGRGVEETQYF.

This clone has just a few counts. The chain employs TRBV11-2 and TRBJ2-5, with a weak D call TRBD1 (5 bases). Germline CDR1 reads SGHAT; CDR2 reads FQNNGV. CDR3 length: 14 amino acids. The V gene lost 3 bases and the J gene lost 4 bases, with 12 bases spanning the gap. The CDR3: CASSFIGQGETQYF. CDR3 nucleotides: TGTGCCAGCAGCTTCATCGGACAAGGAGAGACCCAGTACTTC.

The V and J genes are TRBV19 and TRBJ2-7; no clear D. Germline CDR1 reads LNHDA; CDR2 reads SQIVND (reference sequence). The CDR3 contains 13 residues. The ends were cut back, 4 bases at V and 3 bases at J, with 10 bases in the middle. This CDR3 is CASSSLDGYEQYF. Written as DNA, the CDR3 is TGTGCCAGTAGTAGCCTGGACGGCTACGAGCAGTACTTC. The whole variable domain, remainder taken from reference TRBV19 and TRBJ2-7, is DGGITQSPKYLFRKEGQNVTLSCEQNLNHDAMYWYRQDPGQGLRLIYYSQIVNDFQKGDIAEGYSVSREKKESFPLTVTSAQKNPTAFYLCASSSLDGYEQYFGPGTRLTVT.

This clone occurred once. The chain uses TRBV9 and TRBJ2-6; D unclear. This CDR3 comprises 16 residues. Germline V CDR1 and CDR2: SGDLS, YYNGEE. V shed 4 bases and J shed 0 bases, with 11 bases lying between them. CDR3 sequence: CASSRYRPSGANVLTF. For the CDR3, the DNA is TGTGCCAGCAGCCGATACAGACCCTCTGGGGCCAACGTCCTGACTTTC.

The chain is built from TRBV2 and TRBJ2-6, with a tentative D call TRBD2 (6 bases). The CDR3 extends over 17 amino acids. The ends were cut back, 7 bases at V and 0 bases at J, with 16 bases in the middle. The V gene's germline CDR1 is SNHLY and CDR2 FYNNEI. CDR3 region: CASTWTRSGSGANVLTF. CDR3 DNA sequence: TGTGCCAGCACTTGGACTCGTAGCGGCTCTGGGGCCAACGTCCTGACTTTC.

This chain connects TRBV7-8 to TRBJ2-1; 13 positions match TRBD2. The CDR3 spans 14 residues. Germline lookup yields CDR1 SGHVS and CDR2 FQNEAQ. Trimming removed 6 bases from V and 12 bases from J; junction bases left unmatched: 8. DNA of the CDR3: TGTGCCAGCAGTCGGACTAGCGGGGGAAATTGGCAGTTCTTC. Protein: CASSRTSGGNWQFF.

This chain uses TRBV9 with TRBJ2-2, with D perhaps matching TRBD1 (7 bases). The CDR3 loop spans 18 amino acids. Looked up from germline, CDR1 is SGDLS and CDR2 is YYNGEE. Trimming cost V 3 bases and J 5 bases, with 23 bases left between them. CDR3 sequence: CASSAGGRRVLLTGELFF. Here the CDR3 DNA reads TGTGCCAGCAGCGCAGGGGGGCGCCGGGTCCTCTTAACCGGGGAGCTGTTTTTT.

This chain uses TRBV5-6 with TRBJ2-1; D uncertain. V lost 1 base and J lost 4, with 0 bases in between. The CDR3 spans 11 residues. Germline loops: CDR1 SGHDT, CDR2 YYEEEE. The CDR3 region has the DNA TGTGCCAGCAGCTTGTACAATGAGCAGTTCTTC. This translates into CASSLYNEQFF.

The chain links TRBV4-2 to TRBJ2-2; TRBD2 aligns across 8 bases. Germline V lookup: CDR1 LGHNA, CDR2 YNFKEQ. V lost 3 bases, J lost 1 base, and 4 bases stayed unmatched. The CDR3 covers 16 residues. CDR3 bases: TGTGCCAGCAGCCACTCCCTAGCGGGGAACACCGGGGAGCTGTTTTTT. Its protein product is CASSHSLAGNTGELFF.

The V and J genes are TRBV18 and TRBJ2-2, with unresolved D. V lost 1 base, J lost 0 bases, and 6 bases lay in between. Germline V lookup: CDR1 KGHSH, CDR2 LQKENI. This CDR3 has 15 amino acids. The CDR3 loop reads CASSPRTANTGELFF. In DNA form, the CDR3 reads TGTGCCAGCTCACCACGGACGGCGAACACCGGGGAGCTGTTTTTT.

The chain uses TRBV5-1 and TRBJ2-3; D gene uncertain. CDR3 length: 12 residues. Per the germline V gene, CDR1 is SGHRS and CDR2 is YFSETQ. V was shortened by 5 bases and J by 2 bases, with 6 bases between the two germline ends. CDR3 sequence (DNA): TGCGCCAGCAGGCACACCACAGATACGCAGTATTTT. This encodes CASRHTTDTQYF.

The gene calls are TRBV18 and TRBJ1-2; D uncertain. Germline V lookup: CDR1 KGHSH, CDR2 LQKENI. This CDR3 comprises 13 residues. Trimming removed 2 bases at V and 6 bases at J, with 10 bases between. CDR3 loop: CASSPNSGDGYTF. The CDR3 DNA follows: TGTGCCAGCTCACCAAACTCCGGGGATGGCTACACCTTC.

This rearrangement joins TRBV28 to TRBJ1-1, with D unresolved. Per the germline V gene, CDR1 is MDHEN and CDR2 is SYDVKM. V was clipped by 3 bases and J by 5 bases, with 10 bases between them. This CDR3 contains 13 residues. CDR3 bases: TGTGCCAGCAGTTTCTCGGCGGGAACTGAAGCTTTCTTT. It specifies CASSFSAGTEAFF.

This sequence joins TRBV5-4 and TRBJ1-4; D not certain. The CDR3 runs 14 residues. Germline-derived CDR1 and CDR2 are SGHNT and YYREEE (reference sequence). Trimming removed 2 bases from V and 4 bases from J, with 9 bases in between. The CDR3 is CASSFSARNEKLFF. The CDR3 bases are TGTGCCAGCAGCTTCAGCGCCCGTAATGAAAAACTGTTTTTT. Based on the CDR3 plus reference TRBV5-4 and TRBJ1-4, the full variable domain is ETGVTQSPTHLIKTRGQQVTLRCSSQSGHNTVSWYQQALGQGPQFIFQYYREEENGRGNFPPRFSGLQFPNYSSELNVNALELDDSALYLCASSFSARNEKLFFGSGTQLSVL.

This chain joins TRBV28 and TRBJ1-4, with 7 bases identical to TRBD1. The CDR3 consists of 15 residues. Germline lookup yields CDR1 MDHEN and CDR2 SYDVKM. J was trimmed by 6 bases and V by 8 bases; bases with no gene match: 12. CDR3 coding DNA: TGTGCCAGCTCTAGTTCGGGACAGTCCTATGAAAAACTGTTTTTT. The encoded protein is CASSSSGQSYEKLFF.

This rearrangement joins TRBV19 to TRBJ2-2; TRBD1 matches at 7 bases. This CDR3 has 14 residues. Trimming took 5 bases from V and 7 from J; bases not matched to a gene: 7. Germline loops: CDR1 LNHDA, CDR2 SQIVND (reference sequence). The CDR3 here is CASSVPQGIGELFF. The CDR3 DNA is TGTGCCAGTAGTGTTCCACAGGGGATCGGGGAGCTGTTTTTT.

The rearrangement joins TRBV28 to TRBJ2-7; TRBD1 might be the D (5 bases). CDR1 is MDHEN and CDR2 is SYDVKM in the germline V gene. The CDR3 consists of 14 residues. V lost 3 bases and J lost 6, with 15 bases in between. The CDR3 nucleotides read TGTGCCAGCAGTTTCAGCAGGGCCTCGGCCGAGCAGTACTTC. Translated, it gives CASSFSRASAEQYF.

This chain links TRBV4-2 with TRBJ1-2; D remains ambiguous. Looked up from germline, CDR1 is LGHNA and CDR2 is YNFKEQ. The CDR3 covers 10 residues. V was shortened by 9 bases and J by 4 bases, with 6 bases between the two germline ends. CDR3 amino acids: CARKTYGYTF. DNA of the CDR3: TGTGCCAGAAAGACCTATGGCTACACCTTC.

CDR3 sequence: CSVTRTSGRNNEQFF. CDR3 sequence (DNA): TGCAGCGTTACCAGGACTAGCGGGAGAAACAATGAGCAGTTCTTC. This chain uses TRBV29-1 with TRBJ2-1; 13 bases are shared with TRBD2. There are 15 residues in the CDR3. CDR1 SQVTM and CDR2 ANQGSEA come from the germline V gene. After removal of 5 bases from V and 5 bases from J, the junction contained 6 bases not matched to a gene.